Listed below are T cell receptor beta chains from one sample, sequenced in a study of cytomegalovirus exposure and HLA in healthy donors. Clones were read by immunoSEQ multiplex PCR, and TCRdb kept only the in-frame ones, dropping some. The sample carries a few hundred thousand clones, about nine tenths recorded once. The specimen sequenced was PBMCs. The receptors originated from a girl aged 2 to 9 in good health and CMV-seronegative. The CDR3 runs from the conserved cysteine through the conserved F or W. The D gene is left open where the match is weak. Where a row states a size, it is once, few, many or the class of an expanded clone; other rows omit it.

v_gene: TRBV2
j_gene: TRBJ1-1
d_gene: .
abundance: .
CDR3aa: CASSESQGWRNTEAFF
CDR3nt: TGTGCCAGCAGTGAGTCCCAGGGATGGAGGAACACTGAAGCTTTCTTT

v_gene: TRBV7-8
j_gene: TRBJ2-3
d_gene: .
abundance: .
CDR3aa: CASSLFRGTTDTQYF
CDR3nt: TGTGCCAGCAGCTTGTTTCGGGGGACCACAGATACGCAGTATTTT

v_gene: TRBV7-9
j_gene: TRBJ2-2
d_gene: TRBD1
abundance: once
CDR3aa: CASRAGTGVSGELFF
CDR3nt: TGTGCCAGCAGGGCCGGGACAGGGGTTTCCGGGGAGCTGTTTTTT

v_gene: TRBV6-5
j_gene: TRBJ1-1
d_gene: .
abundance: .
CDR3aa: CASSYSITPLPTEAFF
CDR3nt: TGTGCCAGCAGTTACTCCATAACCCCACTCCCCACTGAAGCTTTCTTT

v_gene: TRBV4-2
j_gene: TRBJ1-6
d_gene: .
abundance: .
CDR3aa: CASSQDNEGAGTRSSYNSPLHF
CDR3nt: TGTGCCAGCAGCCAAGATAACGAAGGGGCAGGGACAAGGAGCTCCTATAATTCACCCCTCCACTTT

v_gene: TRBV7-2
j_gene: TRBJ1-2
d_gene: .
abundance: .
CDR3aa: CASSLQGLGYTF
CDR3nt: TGTGCCAGCAGCTTACAGGGTCTTGGCTACACCTTC

v_gene: TRBV5-1
j_gene: TRBJ2-7
d_gene: .
abundance: .
CDR3aa: CASSQTGLSSYEQYF
CDR3nt: TGCGCCAGCAGCCAAACAGGGTTGTCCTCCTACGAGCAGTACTTC

v_gene: TRBV5-1
j_gene: TRBJ1-4
d_gene: .
abundance: .
CDR3aa: CASSTVGKYEKLFF
CDR3nt: TGCGCCAGCAGCACGGTGGGCAAATATGAAAAACTGTTTTTT

v_gene: TRBV11-3
j_gene: TRBJ2-1
d_gene: TRBD2
abundance: .
CDR3aa: CASSLGGLAALDEQFF
CDR3nt: TGTGCCAGCAGTCTGGGGGGACTAGCGGCCCTAGATGAGCAGTTCTTC

v_gene: TRBV5-5
j_gene: TRBJ1-4
d_gene: .
abundance: .
CDR3aa: CASSLASGTPEEKLFF
CDR3nt: TGTGCCAGCAGCTTGGCTTCCGGGACTCCGGAGGAAAAACTGTTTTTT

v_gene: TRBV12-5
j_gene: TRBJ2-3
d_gene: .
abundance: .
CDR3aa: CASGFRGDADTQYF
CDR3nt: TGTGCTAGTGGTTTCAGGGGGGATGCAGATACGCAGTATTTT

v_gene: TRBV27
j_gene: TRBJ2-2
d_gene: .
abundance: .
CDR3aa: CASSLAPGQRGELFF
CDR3nt: TGTGCCAGCAGTTTAGCCCCGGGACAAAGAGGGGAGCTGTTTTTT

v_gene: TRBV7-9
j_gene: TRBJ1-1
d_gene: .
abundance: .
CDR3aa: CASAGDTEAFF
CDR3nt: TGTGCCTCAGCGGGGGACACTGAAGCTTTCTTT

v_gene: TRBV19
j_gene: TRBJ2-1
d_gene: TRBD1
abundance: once
CDR3aa: CASSRGTGGSSGYYNEQFF
CDR3nt: TGTGCCAGTAGTAGGGGGACAGGGGGCTCTAGCGGATACTACAATGAGCAGTTCTTC

v_gene: TRBV9
j_gene: TRBJ2-7
d_gene: TRBD1
abundance: .
CDR3aa: CASSPEGQGIGEQYF
CDR3nt: TGTGCCAGCAGCCCAGAGGGACAGGGAATCGGTGAGCAGTACTTC

v_gene: TRBV6-4
j_gene: TRBJ2-7
d_gene: TRBD1
abundance: .
CDR3aa: CASSADRESYEQYF
CDR3nt: TGTGCCAGCAGTGCAGACAGGGAGAGCTACGAGCAGTACTTC

v_gene: TRBV7-2
j_gene: TRBJ2-2
d_gene: .
abundance: .
CDR3aa: CASSLFPTNTGELFF
CDR3nt: TGTGCCAGCAGCTTATTCCCAACGAACACCGGGGAGCTGTTTTTT

v_gene: TRBV11-2
j_gene: TRBJ2-5
d_gene: TRBD2
abundance: .
CDR3aa: CASSLGLAGGLQTQYF
CDR3nt: TGTGCCAGCAGCTTGGGACTAGCGGGAGGTCTGCAGACCCAGTACTTC

v_gene: TRBV7-8
j_gene: TRBJ2-2
d_gene: TRBD2
abundance: once
CDR3aa: CASRPFTGTTLAGELFF
CDR3nt: TGTGCCAGCAGGCCCTTTACTGGGACTACCCTCGCCGGGGAGCTGTTTTTT

v_gene: TRBV29-1
j_gene: TRBJ2-5
d_gene: .
abundance: .
CDR3aa: CSVGGVVETQYF
CDR3nt: TGCAGCGTGGGCGGGGTGGTAGAGACCCAGTACTTC

v_gene: TRBV9
j_gene: TRBJ2-3
d_gene: .
abundance: .
CDR3aa: CASSATDWDTQYF
CDR3nt: TGTGCCAGCAGCGCGACAGATTGGGATACGCAGTATTTT

v_gene: TRBV6-1
j_gene: TRBJ2-7
d_gene: TRBD1
abundance: .
CDR3aa: CASSEVGTGAPYEQYF
CDR3nt: TGTGCCAGCAGTGAAGTTGGGACAGGGGCCCCCTACGAGCAGTACTTC

v_gene: TRBV27
j_gene: TRBJ2-1
d_gene: TRBD2
abundance: .
CDR3aa: CASSLYRAGGPSEQFF
CDR3nt: TGTGCCAGCAGTTTATATCGAGCGGGGGGGCCCAGTGAGCAGTTCTTC

v_gene: TRBV5-1
j_gene: TRBJ2-5
d_gene: .
abundance: once
CDR3aa: CASSRTSPGETQYF
CDR3nt: TGCGCCAGCAGCAGAACTAGCCCCGGGGAGACCCAGTACTTC

v_gene: TRBV9
j_gene: TRBJ2-5
d_gene: .
abundance: .
CDR3aa: CASSVGGQGSQETQYF
CDR3nt: TGTGCCAGCAGCGTAGGGGGGCAGGGTAGCCAAGAGACCCAGTACTTC

v_gene: TRBV6-1
j_gene: TRBJ1-6
d_gene: .
abundance: .
CDR3aa: CASSRGYNSPLHF
CDR3nt: TGTGCCAGCTCAAGGGGCTATAATTCACCCCTCCACTTT

v_gene: TRBV20-1
j_gene: TRBJ2-1
d_gene: .
abundance: .
CDR3aa: CSARDLTEQFF
CDR3nt: TGCAGTGCTAGAGATTTAACAGAGCAGTTCTTC

v_gene: TRBV6-5
j_gene: TRBJ1-3
d_gene: .
abundance: .
CDR3aa: CASSYLTGSGNTIYF
CDR3nt: TGTGCCAGCAGTTACCTGACAGGCTCTGGAAACACCATATATTTT

v_gene: TRBV28
j_gene: TRBJ1-6
d_gene: TRBD1
abundance: .
CDR3aa: CASSLPGTGLSSYNSPLHF
CDR3nt: TGTGCCAGCAGTTTACCCGGGACAGGCTTAAGCTCCTATAATTCACCCCTCCACTTT